The 6 T cell receptor beta chains in this list originate from one sample, sequenced in a study of T-cell memory formation after mild COVID-19. One entry per CDR3 protein, called by TCRdb with MiXCR from the 5' RACE reads. Of just over 300,000 distinct CDR3 sequences in the sample, 15% to 20% were seen once. Sequencing was performed on PBMCs or a T cell subset sorted from them (not recorded which). The receptors stem from a man aged 18 to 30 who had mild COVID-19 (a few samples of this study predate the infection). Cell type and time point are not known.

This chain links TRBV20-1 with TRBJ2-2; TRBD1 aligns across 7 bases. CDR1 is DFQATT, CDR2 SNEGSKA, per germline (reference sequence). The CDR3 extends over 15 amino acids. The V and J ends lost 3 bases and 4 bases, in that order; junction bases with no gene match: 8. The CDR3 DNA reads TGCAGTGCTAGGAAGGAAGGGGGCTTCACCGGGGAGCTGTTTTTT. As protein: CSARKEGGFTGELFF.

The sample holds a few counts of this clonotype. This rearrangement joins TRBV12-3 or TRBV12-4 to TRBJ1-1, with TRBD1 matching 9 bases. V was pared by 6 bases and J by 3 bases, with 2 bases of the junction left unmatched. The CDR3 spans 13 residues. The chain's CDR3 is CASRGQGHTEAFF. The CDR3 DNA sequence: TGTGCCAGCAGGGGACAGGGACACACTGAAGCTTTCTTT.

The chain employs TRBV7-9 and TRBJ1-4; D might be TRBD1 (5 bases). Per germline, CDR1 SEHNR and CDR2 FQNEAQ (reference sequence). This CDR3 has 15 amino acids. Trimming left V 4 bases short and J 6 bases short, with 15 bases between. CDR3 protein: CASSSAQGGDEKLFF. In DNA form, the CDR3 reads TGTGCCAGCAGCTCAGCTCAGGGAGGGGATGAAAAACTGTTTTTT.

The J gene is TRBJ2-5, the V gene TRBV18, with D uncertain. Germline V gives CDR1 KGHSH, CDR2 LQKENI. The V end lost 2 bases, the J end lost 5 bases, and 6 bases lay between the germline ends. There are 12 residues in the CDR3. The CDR3: CASSPMIETQYF. The DNA of the CDR3 is TGTGCCAGCTCACCAATGATCGAGACCCAGTACTTC.

This clonotype was counted a few times. The chain couples TRBV14 to TRBJ2-2; D possibly corresponds to TRBD1 (5 bases). V lost 6 bases and J 4 bases, leaving 9 bases between the germline ends. CDR1 is SGHDN, CDR2 FVKESK, per germline. The CDR3 runs 13 residues. The CDR3 loop reads CASRGQLTGELFF. The CDR3 DNA reads TGTGCCAGCAGGGGGCAACTCACCGGGGAGCTGTTTTTT.

This clonotype occurred many times. The chain combines TRBV6-4 with TRBJ2-4, with TRBD2 as a possible D gene (5 bases). The CDR3 is 15 residues long. Germline loops: CDR1 MRHNA, CDR2 SNTAGT. V was shortened by 8 bases and J by 0 bases, with 14 bases between the two germline ends. The CDR3 sequence: CASDLDSLAKNIQYF. The CDR3 DNA sequence: TGTGCCAGCGACTTGGACTCTTTAGCCAAAAACATTCAGTACTTC.